This T cell receptor (beta chain) was captured by sequencing in a study of identical twins. TCRdb used MiXCR to reprocess the 5' RACE reads, holding one entry per CDR3 protein. The table shows 450,000 to 600,000 distinct CDR3 sequences, with about 20% occurring only once. CDR3 length: 14 amino acids. Germline CDR1 is DFQATT and CDR2 is SNEGSKA (reference sequence). V shed 1 base and J shed 4 bases, with 13 bases lying between them. A few counts support this clonotype. These data were likewise used in another study, on yellow fever vaccine responses in identical twins.

The rearrangement links TRBV20-1 to TRBJ2-5, with D perhaps given as TRBD1 or TRBD2 (6 bases each). The material sequenced was CD4+ T cells sorted from blood. This TCR came from a woman younger than 35 in good health. The CDR3 nucleotides are TGCAGTGCTAGAGTCCCCGGGGGCCCAGAGACCCAGTACTTC. The encoded protein is CSARVPGGPETQYF.